Shown below are 18 T cell receptor beta chains from a single sample sequenced in a study of T cell changes during pregnancy in multiple sclerosis. The table came from immunoSEQ multiplex PCR; TCRdb's copy has only in-frame clones and leaves some out. The table records about 48,000 clones, around 92% of them present only once. Sequences were derived from CD4+ T cells from peripheral blood mononuclear cells, sampled in the second trimester of pregnancy. The receptor source for this set is a female donor in good health, enrolled as a control in a pregnancy study.

This clone was detected only once. The J gene is TRBJ2-3, the V gene TRBV7-2; tentative D call: TRBD2 (7 bases). Germline lookup yields CDR1 SGHTA and CDR2 FQGNSA. The V gene lost 3 bases and the J gene lost 11 bases, with 18 bases spanning the gap. The CDR3 contains 14 residues. Here the CDR3 DNA reads TGTGCCAGCAGCTTCCCGACCGGGGGGCTAGAGCAGTATTTT. This sequence encodes CASSFPTGGLEQYF.

The chain employs TRBV5-4 and TRBJ2-5, with a tentative D call TRBD2 (6 bases). CDR1 and CDR2 from the germline V gene are SGHNT and YYREEE (reference sequence). The CDR3 covers 16 residues. V was cut by 0 bases and J by 2 bases, with 14 bases left in between. The DNA of the CDR3 is TGTGCCAGCAGCTTGGATGGGGAGGTAGGGCAAGAGACCCAGTACTTC. It is translated as CASSLDGEVGQETQYF.

The sample holds one count of this clone. This chain joins TRBV19 and TRBJ2-3, with TRBD2 matching over 7 bases. The CDR3 has 16 amino acids. Germline V gives CDR1 LNHDA, CDR2 SQIVND (reference sequence). The junction had 9 bases not matched to a gene; V was cut back by 4 bases and J by 2 bases. In DNA form, the CDR3 reads TGTGCCAGTAGTACCTCCGTGGGGAGGGTCACAGATACGCAGTATTTT. Residues: CASSTSVGRVTDTQYF.

The chain links TRBV25-1 to TRBJ2-7; D is possibly TRBD2 (5 bases). CDR1 and CDR2 from the germline V gene are MGHDK and SYGVNS. The CDR3 loop spans 13 amino acids. Trimming pared 4 bases from V and 2 bases from J, leaving 9 bases between. CDR3 protein: CASSVSGPYEQYF. In DNA form, the CDR3 reads TGTGCCAGCAGTGTGAGCGGACCCTACGAGCAGTACTTC.

The V call is TRBV7-9, the J call TRBJ1-2, with D tentatively TRBD1 (5 bases). Trimming cost V 3 bases and J 8 bases, with 16 bases left between them. The germline V gene has CDR1 SEHNR and CDR2 FQNEAQ (reference sequence). The CDR3 covers 14 residues. CDR3 sequence: CASSFSRGGEGYTF. The CDR3 DNA reads as TGTGCCAGCAGCTTTTCGAGGGGAGGGGAAGGCTACACCTTC.

This chain links TRBV5-1 with TRBJ2-2; D is uncertain. V dropped 2 bases and J dropped 7 bases, with 9 bases sitting between them. This CDR3 region has 13 residues. Germline V gene sequence: CDR1 SGHRS, CDR2 YFSETQ. The CDR3 region is CASSFYEDGELFF. CDR3 nucleotides: TGCGCCAGCAGCTTTTACGAGGACGGGGAGCTGTTTTTT.

The V and J genes are TRBV28 and TRBJ1-5, with unresolved D. The germline V gene has CDR1 MDHEN and CDR2 SYDVKM. This CDR3 comprises 17 residues. V lost 2 bases and J lost 4, with 18 bases in between. DNA of the CDR3: TGTGCCAGCAGTTTACCCCTCATCCTCTCCCGGAATCAGCCCCAGCATTTT. Its protein is CASSLPLILSRNQPQHF.

This chain connects TRBV4-1 to TRBJ1-2, with unresolved D. Germline values: CDR1 MGHRA, CDR2 YSYEKL. The length of the CDR3 is 13 residues. Deletions cut 1 base from V and 4 bases from J, with 7 bases between. CDR3 nucleotide sequence: TGCGCCAGCAGCCAAGCGGGATCCTATGGCTACACCTTC. Translating it yields CASSQAGSYGYTF.

Written as DNA, the CDR3 is TGTGCCAGCAGTAGGTACAGGGACGAAGCTTTCTTT. It encodes CASSRYRDEAFF. The chain combines TRBV28 with TRBJ1-1; a possible D gene is TRBD1 (6 bases). Trimming removed 5 bases from V and 8 bases from J, with 12 bases in between. The CDR3 is made up of 12 amino acids. From germline, CDR1 is MDHEN and CDR2 SYDVKM.

The rearrangement uses TRBV5-8 and TRBJ1-1, with 7 bases aligning to TRBD1. The ends lost 0 bases at V and 2 bases at J; junction bases unmatched: 4. Per the germline V gene, CDR1 is SGHTS and CDR2 is YDEGEE. CDR3 size: 15 residues. The CDR3 sequence: CASSLGGTVNTEAFF. The CDR3 DNA is TGTGCCAGCAGCTTGGGGGGGACAGTTAACACTGAAGCTTTCTTT.

V and J are TRBV5-8 and TRBJ1-4; D uncertain. Trimming cost V 0 bases and J 6 bases, with 9 bases left between them. This CDR3 contains 14 residues. Germline lookup yields CDR1 SGHTS and CDR2 YDEGEE. The CDR3 sequence is CASSLEGRDEKLFF. The CDR3 nucleotides read TGTGCCAGCAGCTTGGAAGGGAGGGATGAAAAACTGTTTTTT.

The chain is built from TRBV27 and TRBJ2-2, with TRBD2 identical over 7 bases. The CDR3 is 16 residues long. Looked up from germline, CDR1 is MNHEY and CDR2 is SMNVEV (reference sequence). The J segment lost 6 bases and the V segment lost 4 bases, leaving 11 bases of the junction unmatched. In DNA, the CDR3 is TGTGCCAGCAGTTCCCCATTAAGGGGACTATCCGGGGAGCTGTTTTTT. Translated, it gives CASSSPLRGLSGELFF.

J is TRBJ2-3 and V is TRBV18; the D gene is possibly TRBD1 (5 bases). Between the trimmed V and J ends, which lost 5 bases and 4 bases, there was a span of 13 bases. The CDR3 has 14 amino acids. Germline lookup yields CDR1 KGHSH and CDR2 LQKENI. The CDR3 region has the DNA TGTGCCAGCTCATCGGACACTCGTTCAGATACGCAGTATTTT. Translated: CASSSDTRSDTQYF.

In its sample, this clone was seen once. This chain joins TRBV9 and TRBJ1-4, with a tentative D call TRBD1 (6 bases). The length of the CDR3 is 14 residues. Trimming took off 4 bases at V and 7 bases at J, with 14 bases between the two ends. CDR1 and CDR2 from the germline V gene are SGDLS and YYNGEE. The CDR3 DNA reads TGTGCCAGCAGCCCCCAGGGGCAGGGTGAAAAACTGTTTTTT. Its protein product is CASSPQGQGEKLFF.

V usage is TRBV5-1 and J usage is TRBJ2-5, with D uncertain. The DNA end lines up better with TRBJ2-7; the J call may be wrong. The CDR3 consists of 15 residues. In germline, CDR1 is SGHRS, CDR2 YFSETQ. CDR3 region: CASSLRVNLNYEQYF. CDR3 in DNA: TGCGCCAGCAGTCTTCGGGTCAATTTGAACTACGAGCAGTACTTC.

This clone is medium-sized within its sample. The rearrangement joins TRBV11-1 to TRBJ2-5; 8 bases are a match to TRBD1. V was clipped by 5 bases and J by 4 bases; unmatched bases: 9. Germline assignment: CDR1 SGHAT and CDR2 FQDESV (reference sequence). The length of the CDR3 is 15 residues. The CDR3 DNA sequence: TGTGCCAGCAGCCCCAGACAGGGGATAAGAGAGACCCAGTACTTC. Translating it yields CASSPRQGIRETQYF.

This clone was observed a few times. This rearrangement joins TRBV5-6 to TRBJ1-5; a weak D match, TRBD1 (6 bases). The CDR3 is made up of 13 amino acids. The germline V gene has CDR1 SGHDT and CDR2 YYEEEE. V lost 4 bases and J lost 4, with 9 bases in between. The CDR3 DNA is TGTGCCAGCAGCGCCACAGGGAATCAGCCCCAGCATTTT. Amino acid sequence: CASSATGNQPQHF.

This chain uses TRBV29-1 with TRBJ2-3; 8 bases are a match to TRBD1. In germline, CDR1 is SQVTM, CDR2 ANQGSEA. This CDR3 has 14 residues. J was trimmed by 3 bases and V by 6 bases; bases with no gene match: 8. The CDR3 protein is CSVPRDRTTDTQYF. The CDR3 DNA reads TGCAGCGTGCCGAGGGACAGGACAACAGATACGCAGTATTTT.